A single sample is the source of the 2 T cell receptor beta chains below, sequenced in a study of technical replicates of blood from several donors. Libraries were prepared by immunoSEQ multiplex PCR; TCRdb keeps only in-frame clonotypes and omits some of them. The sample carries about 56,000 clones, about 94% recorded once. Sample: PBMCs. The receptors stem from a human donor in good health. Some clones in this sample may be carry-over from other donors' samples.

The chain employs TRBV5-1 and TRBJ2-2; D might be TRBD2 (6 bases). CDR3 length equals 14 residues. The germline CDR1 and CDR2 sequences are SGHRS and YFSETQ. V was trimmed by 7 bases and J by 3 bases, leaving 13 bases between them. CDR3 sequence reads: CASRREWDTGELFF. The DNA of the CDR3 is TGCGCCAGCCGTCGGGAGTGGGACACCGGGGAGCTGTTTTTT.

The rearrangement uses TRBV19 and TRBJ1-1; no clear D. The germline V gene encodes CDR1 LNHDA and CDR2 SQIVND (reference sequence). This CDR3 region has 12 residues. V gave up 7 bases and J gave up 4 bases, with 10 bases separating them. Here the CDR3 reads CASNSRSTEAFF. Written as DNA, the CDR3 is TGTGCCAGTAATTCTCGTTCCACTGAAGCTTTCTTT.